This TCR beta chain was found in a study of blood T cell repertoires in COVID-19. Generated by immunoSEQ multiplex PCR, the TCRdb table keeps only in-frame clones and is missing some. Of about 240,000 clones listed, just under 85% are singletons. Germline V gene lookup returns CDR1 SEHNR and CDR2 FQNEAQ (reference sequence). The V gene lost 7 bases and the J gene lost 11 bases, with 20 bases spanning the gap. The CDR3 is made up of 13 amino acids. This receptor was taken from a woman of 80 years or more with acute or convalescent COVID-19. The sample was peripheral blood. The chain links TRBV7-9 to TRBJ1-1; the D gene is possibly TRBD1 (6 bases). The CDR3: CASKLSGGARAFF. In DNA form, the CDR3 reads TGTGCCAGCAAACTCTCCGGGGGGGCGCGTGCTTTCTTT.